This TCR beta chain is drawn from a study of cytomegalovirus exposure and HLA in healthy donors. Details on this clone: What it binds is unknown.

Trimming pared 1 base from V and 2 bases from J, leaving 15 bases between. CDR3 size: 16 residues. The V gene's germline CDR1 is MNHNS and CDR2 SASEGT. Vbeta (60) and Jbeta (13) primers were used in the PCR. The assay was immunoSEQ multiplex PCR, and TCRdb's table has in-frame clones only and misses some. The data hold under 200,000 clones, with 70% to 85% observed a single time. Study observations and caveats: A later analysis showed that HLA-associated TCR beta chains had undergone more clonal expansion than equally common others. Cytomegalovirus status was reportedly diagnosed by the classifier with high sensitivity and specificity. While the bulk of TCR sequences proved rare, some public TCRs turned up in many donors. Analyses of presence/absence relied on an assumption of roughly uniform sequencing depth across donors.

This sequence was found in a young man in good health and CMV-seropositive. The genes are TRBV6-1 and TRBJ2-7; unclear D gene. The sequencing input was PBMCs. The CDR3 protein is CASSEESGRFAYEQYF. CDR3 bases: TGTGCCAGCAGTGAAGAGTCAGGCAGGTTCGCCTACGAGCAGTACTTC.